The clone carrying this TCR beta chain was picked up a small number of times. The data were obtained in a study of T cell responses to AZD1222 COVID-19 vaccine. Only in-frame clones appear in the TCRdb table, and some are missing; sequencing was by immunoSEQ multiplex PCR. The data hold approximately 110,000 clones, with around nine tenths observed a single time. V was cut by 6 bases and J by 0 bases, with 6 bases left in between. The length of the CDR3 is 13 residues. Germline V gene sequence: CDR1 MDHEN, CDR2 SYDVKM. The sequencing used peripheral blood, collected on day 0 of AZD1222 vaccination. This sequence was found in an adult in good health. This chain joins TRBV28 and TRBJ1-5, with D unclear. CDR3 protein: CASSGNSNQPQHF. DNA for the CDR3: TGTGCCAGCAGCGGGAATAGCAATCAGCCCCAGCATTTT.